This is a list of T cell receptor beta chains from one sample in a study of immune evolution from preneoplasia to lung adenocarcinoma. TCRdb keeps only in-frame clones here, not all; method: immunoSEQ multiplex PCR. The table lists around 4,100 clones, about 82% of them singletons. What was sequenced was FFPE minimally invasive lung adenocarcinoma tissue. The receptors come from a person in their 70s with lung adenocarcinoma. The CDR3 runs from the conserved cysteine through the conserved F or W. Each record gives: CDR3 protein, CDR3 DNA, V gene, clone size, J gene, D gene. A D gene is named only where the DNA matches it firmly. Expanded clones get a size class; other rows say once, few or many, or leave the size out.

CASSATGNTGELFF	TGCGCCAGCAGCGCTACAGGGAACACCGGGGAGCTGTTTTTT	TRBV5-1	few	TRBJ2-2	NA
CASSSGGQTNEKLFF	TGTGCCAGCAGCTCAGGGGGCCAAACTAATGAAAAACTGTTTTTT	TRBV7-2	NA	TRBJ1-4	TRBD1
CASSPAGGGQETQYF	TGTGCCAGCAGTCCCGCGGGAGGAGGTCAAGAGACCCAGTACTTC	TRBV28	NA	TRBJ2-5	TRBD2
CASSKTQGNQPQHF	TGTGCCAGCAGTAAAACACAGGGAAATCAGCCCCAGCATTTT	TRBV6-1	NA	TRBJ1-5	NA
CASSSRTGASSYNEQFF	TGTGCCAGCAGCTCTCGGACAGGGGCGAGCTCCTACAATGAGCAGTTCTTC	TRBV28	NA	TRBJ2-1	TRBD1
CASSGQGAGTEAFF	TGCGCCAGCAGTGGACAGGGGGCAGGGACTGAAGCTTTCTTT	TRBV5-1	NA	TRBJ1-1	TRBD1
CASSLGDRAYEQYF	TGTGCCAGCAGTTTAGGGGACAGAGCCTACGAGCAGTACTTC	TRBV28	NA	TRBJ2-7	TRBD1
CASNPGTGGDEQFF	TGTGCCAGCAACCCCGGGACAGGGGGCGATGAGCAGTTCTTC	TRBV27	NA	TRBJ2-1	TRBD1
CASSLVRGPNTEAFF	TGTGCCAGCAGCTTAGTTAGGGGTCCGAACACTGAAGCTTTCTTT	TRBV11-2	NA	TRBJ1-1	NA
CASSPQIAGHYEQYF	TGTGCCAGCAGCCCCCAGATAGCGGGCCACTACGAGCAGTACTTC	TRBV7-9	few	TRBJ2-7	TRBD2
CASSPPDQYQETQYF	TGTGCCAGCAGCCCCCCCGACCAGTACCAAGAGACCCAGTACTTC	TRBV7-8	NA	TRBJ2-5	NA
CASSRQGYTEAFF	TGTGCCAGCAGCAGACAGGGGTACACTGAAGCTTTCTTT	TRBV11-2	NA	TRBJ1-1	TRBD1
CASSRHTTTNEKLFF	TGCGCCAGCAGCCGCCACACCACAACTAATGAAAAACTGTTTTTT	TRBV4-1	NA	TRBJ1-4	NA
CASSGTRTNTGELFF	TGTGCCAGCTCCGGGACAAGGACGAACACCGGGGAGCTGTTTTTT	TRBV6-6	NA	TRBJ2-2	NA
CAWSKTRSRGYTF	TGTGCCTGGAGTAAGACCAGGTCGCGGGGCTACACCTTC	TRBV30	few	TRBJ1-2	NA
CASSPPPDGFTDTQYF	TGTGCCAGTAGTCCTCCTCCCGACGGATTCACAGATACGCAGTATTTT	TRBV19	NA	TRBJ2-3	NA
CASTFGPYGYTF	TGTGCCAGTACGTTTGGGCCATATGGCTACACCTTC	TRBV19	NA	TRBJ1-2	NA
CATSRGIEGNEQFF	TGTGCCACCAGCAGAGGAATTGAGGGCAATGAGCAGTTCTTC	TRBV15	NA	TRBJ2-1	NA
CASSPTGSSYNEQFF	TGTGCCAGCAGTCCCACAGGGAGCTCCTACAATGAGCAGTTCTTC	TRBV28	NA	TRBJ2-1	NA
CASSQGRATGGEGNTIYF	TGCGCCAGCAGCCAAGGAAGGGCGACAGGGGGCGAGGGAAACACCATATATTTT	TRBV4-1	once	TRBJ1-3	TRBD1
CASRSDRSGSGANVLTF	TGCGCCAGCAGGTCGGACAGGAGCGGCTCTGGGGCCAACGTCCTGACTTTC	TRBV4-3	NA	TRBJ2-6	TRBD1
CASTRGLLNNEQFF	TGTGCCAGTACCAGGGGACTACTCAACAATGAGCAGTTCTTC	TRBV19	NA	TRBJ2-1	NA
CASSPGERGVKETQYF	TGCGCCAGCAGCCCCGGGGAGCGGGGCGTAAAAGAGACCCAGTACTTC	TRBV4-1	NA	TRBJ2-5	TRBD2